Sequencing of this T cell receptor (beta chain) was carried out in a study of shared clonotypes between healthy human individuals. Some clones are missing from TCRdb's copy, which holds only in-frame ones; the method was immunoSEQ multiplex PCR. Of about 1,900,000 clones listed, around 96% are singletons. With respect to this clone: No antigen is known for it.

Notes on the study in general: Larger estimated richness was generally recorded for naive subsets relative to memory subsets.

Cells designated naive CD8 were CD45RO-negative and were positively selected for CCR7, with terminally differentiated effector memory CD45RA+ cells excluded. The sample consisted of naive CD8+ T cells sorted from blood. The TCR sequence derives from a man aged 18 to 29 in good health.

The CDR3 sequence is CASSLGSLADTQYF. The CDR3 DNA sequence: TGCGCCAGCAGCTTGGGGTCATTGGCAGATACGCAGTATTTT. This chain links TRBV5-1 with TRBJ2-3; D ambiguous. Germline CDR1 SGHRS, CDR2 YFSETQ. Trimming cost V 0 bases and J 4 bases, with 9 bases left between them. The CDR3 spans 14 residues. The full variable domain, rest sourced from reference TRBV5-1 and TRBJ2-3, is KAGVTQTPRYLIKTRGQQVTLSCSPISGHRSVSWYQQTPGQGLQFLFEYFSETQRNKGNFPGRFSGRQFSNSRSEMNVSTLELGDSALYLCASSLGSLADTQYFGPGTRLTVL.